Following are 9 T cell receptor beta chains from one sample sequenced in a study of technical replicates of blood from a handful of donors. Sequenced by immunoSEQ multiplex PCR; TCRdb stores in-frame clones only, minus some. The repertoire holds about 90,000 clones, with 80% to 95% as singletons. Sequenced: T cells isolated from PBMCs. Source of these receptors: a human donor in good health.

The genes are TRBV7-9 and TRBJ2-2; 9 positions agree with TRBD1. The CDR3 sequence is 15 residues long. Germline loops: CDR1 SEHNR, CDR2 FQNEAQ (reference sequence). After removal of 3 bases from V and 7 bases from J, the junction contained 6 bases not matched to a gene. The CDR3 nucleotides read TGTGCCAGCAGCTTCCGGACAGGGGATTACGGGGAGCTGTTTTTT. Residues: CASSFRTGDYGELFF.

V usage is TRBV4-1 and J usage is TRBJ2-7; 12 bases are shared with TRBD1. Germline assignment: CDR1 MGHRA and CDR2 YSYEKL. The CDR3 runs to 15 residues. The J segment lost 5 bases and the V segment lost 0 bases, leaving 2 bases of the junction unmatched. DNA of the CDR3: TGCGCCAGCAGCCAAGAGGGACAGGGGGCCGACGAGCAGTACTTC. Translating gives CASSQEGQGADEQYF.

The V and J genes are TRBV5-1 and TRBJ1-6; D gene uncertain. The V end was cut by 6 bases, the J end by 7 bases, with 8 bases between. The CDR3 runs to 12 residues. Germline CDR1 SGHRS, CDR2 YFSETQ. In DNA, the CDR3 is TGCGCCAGCACCTCCCCCAATTCACCCCTCCACTTT. This sequence encodes CASTSPNSPLHF.

The chain carries TRBV19 and TRBJ1-5; 7 bases are a match to TRBD1. The CDR3 covers 15 residues. Germline trimming cut 3 bases from V and 5 bases from J; bases unmatched to any gene: 7. Germline V gene sequence: CDR1 LNHDA, CDR2 SQIVND (reference sequence). DNA of the CDR3: TGTGCCAGTAGTATCGGGACAGCATTTCATCAGCCCCAGCATTTT. This encodes CASSIGTAFHQPQHF.

The chain has TRBV19 and TRBJ2-5; 9 bases are shared with TRBD1. Germline V gene sequence: CDR1 LNHDA, CDR2 SQIVND (reference sequence). Trimming took 7 bases from V and 5 from J; bases not matched to a gene: 5. The CDR3 has 13 amino acids. Here the CDR3 reads CASTDRGGETQYF. CDR3 DNA sequence: TGTGCCAGTACGGACAGGGGAGGGGAGACCCAGTACTTC. Looking up the rest from reference TRBV19 and TRBJ2-5 gives the full variable domain: DGGITQSPKYLFRKEGQNVTLSCEQNLNHDAMYWYRQDPGQGLRLIYYSQIVNDFQKGDIAEGYSVSREKKESFPLTVTSAQKNPTAFYLCASTDRGGETQYFGPGTRLLVL.

This chain links TRBV5-6 with TRBJ1-1; no definite D call. Trimming removed 0 bases at V and 4 bases at J, with 10 bases between. The CDR3 consists of 14 residues. Germline-derived CDR1 and CDR2 are SGHDT and YYEEEE. The CDR3 loop reads CASSLDTRGTEAFF. The CDR3 DNA is TGTGCCAGCAGCTTGGACACTCGCGGCACTGAAGCTTTCTTT.

The CDR3, as DNA: TGCAGTGCTAGATTGGCCGAGGGAGTTTTCTTT. This sequence encodes CSARLAEGVFF. J is TRBJ1-1 and V is TRBV20-1, with no clear D. Trimming shortened V by 2 bases and J by 13 bases, and 14 bases separated the two germline ends. The germline CDR1 and CDR2 sequences are DFQATT and SNEGSKA (reference sequence). The CDR3 is made up of 11 amino acids.

The rearrangement joins TRBV4-1 to TRBJ1-4; no definite D call. The V gene lost 0 bases and the J gene lost 3 bases, with 11 bases spanning the gap. The CDR3 covers 16 residues. Germline-derived CDR1 and CDR2 are MGHRA and YSYEKL. The CDR3 region is CASSQDLAGANEKLFF. CDR3 bases: TGCGCCAGCAGCCAAGATTTGGCCGGGGCTAATGAAAAACTGTTTTTT.

In regard to this clone: The germline gene is not matched at one end of the junction; a read error may be the cause. The rearrangement links TRBV7-7 to TRBJ2-3; 14 bases are shared with TRBD2. This CDR3 spans 15 amino acids. The germline gives CDR1 SSHAT, CDR2 FNYEAQ (reference sequence). CDR3 amino acids: CASSSTSGGASTQYF. The CDR3 region has the DNA TGTGCTAGCAGCTCGACTAGCGGGGGGGCAAGTACGCAGTATTTT.